This entry is about one T cell receptor (beta chain). Germline CDR1 is MNHNS and CDR2 is SASEGT. The CDR3 totals 18 residues. V lost 5 bases to trimming and J lost 2 bases; unmatched junction nucleotides: 6. The sample belongs to a study of T cells in Graves' hyperthyroidism and ophthalmopathy. TCR beta CDR3 sequences were amplified from RNA transcripts. The TCR CDR3 first-round RT-PCR relied on the HTBI primer set. TCRdb recomputed calls from the multiplex PCR reads with MiXCR, one row per CDR3 protein. The sample consists of roughly 700,000 distinct CDR3 sequences, about a third of them appearing once. The PBMCs had their origin in around 9.1 ml of fresh peripheral blood.

What was sequenced was blood. The receptor comes from a woman between 40 and 50 years old with Graves' hyperthyroidism. V is TRBV6-1 and J is TRBJ2-2; 15 bases align to TRBD2. This CDR3 reads CASSPWTSGGVNTGELFF. As DNA, the CDR3 is TGTGCCAGCAGTCCCTGGACTAGCGGGGGGGTTAACACCGGGGAGCTGTTTTTT.